These 20 T cell receptor beta chains were all obtained from the same sample, sequenced in a study of vaccination and CD4 T cells after COVID-19 (dated 2022 in TCRdb). The treatment or condition label, read with the paper, signifies: roughly 10-day PBMC culture with coronavirus spike peptide pools or control peptides (ViraFEST assay). Libraries were prepared through PCR. The listed sequencing device is Illumina iSeq 100. TCR sequencing of DNA from cultured CD4+ T cells used the Oncomine TCR Beta short-read assay at the Johns Hopkins FTIC core. TCRdb itself trimmed the public reads at Q25 with fastp, ran MiXCR and retained productive beta chains. CDR3 protein sequences are deduplicated, and each keeps its most common genes and DNA. The sample contains some 13,000 distinct CDR3 sequences, approximately 60% of them found a single time. The ten largest clones add up to approximately 15% of the sample.

No antigen is known for these receptors. The sequencing input was CD4+ T cells from blood, cultured in vitro. The receptors derive from a human donor who had recovered from COVID-19.

This chain connects TRBV20-1 to TRBJ2-5; a weak D match, TRBD2 (6 bases). The V gene's germline CDR1 is DFQATT and CDR2 SNEGSKA (reference sequence). V was trimmed by 5 bases and J by 1 base, leaving 14 bases between them. This CDR3 region has 14 residues. The CDR3: CSALRAGRQETQYF. The CDR3 coding sequence is TGCAGTGCTTTACGAGCGGGCCGCCAAGAGACCCAGTACTTC.

The gene calls are TRBV6-5 and TRBJ1-2; no clear D gene. Germline V gene data show CDR1 as MNHEY and CDR2 as SVGAGI. Trimming took off 0 bases at V and 0 bases at J, with 5 bases between the two ends. This CDR3 has 14 residues. The CDR3 region is CASSYSQANYGYTF. The CDR3 nucleotides are TGTGCCAGCAGTTACTCGCAGGCTAACTATGGCTACACCTTC.

The J gene is TRBJ2-2, the V gene TRBV20-1, with D hard to call. This CDR3 comprises 15 residues. Trimming stripped 1 base from V and 6 bases from J, with 15 bases between. The germline gives CDR1 DFQATT, CDR2 SNEGSKA (reference sequence). The CDR3 region is CSARGFRIESGELFF. Here the CDR3 DNA reads TGCAGTGCTAGAGGCTTTCGAATAGAGTCCGGGGAGCTGTTTTTT.

J is TRBJ1-5 and V is TRBV6-2 or TRBV6-3; 12 bases are shared with TRBD1. CDR3 length equals 22 residues. The V gene's germline CDR1 is MNHEY and CDR2 SVGEGT. V trimming: 3 bases; J trimming: 0 bases; junction bases outside the gene matches: 18. The CDR3 coding sequence is TGTGCCAGCAGTTATGTGCACCGGTTATCCGGGACAGGGGGCTATAGCAATCAGCCCCAGCATTTT. Protein sequence: CASSYVHRLSGTGGYSNQPQHF.

V usage is TRBV5-1 and J usage is TRBJ2-7, with D possibly being TRBD2 (6 bases). Germline V gene sequence: CDR1 SGHRS, CDR2 YFSETQ. With 3 bases removed from V and 3 bases from J, the gap between germline ends came to 13 bases. The CDR3 loop spans 14 amino acids. CDR3: CASSSTSNNYEQYF. CDR3 nucleotides: TGCGCCAGCAGCTCAACTAGCAATAACTACGAGCAGTACTTC. Complete variable domain (other parts from reference TRBV5-1 and TRBJ2-7): KAGVTQTPRYLIKTRGQQVTLSCSPISGHRSVSWYQQTPGQGLQFLFEYFSETQRNKGNFPGRFSGRQFSNSRSEMNVSTLELGDSALYLCASSSTSNNYEQYFGPGTRLTVT.

This clonotype occurred a few times. This chain connects TRBV7-2 to TRBJ2-3; tentative D call: TRBD2 (5 bases). The CDR3 has 15 residues. Germline V gene lookup returns CDR1 SGHTA and CDR2 FQGNSA. Trimming took off 5 bases at V and 5 bases at J, with 17 bases between the two ends. The CDR3 nucleotides are TGTGCCAGCAGCAGGCGGGCGGGCTCAGAAGATACGCAGTATTTT. It translates to CASSRRAGSEDTQYF.

The genes are TRBV2 and TRBJ2-1; 12 bases map to TRBD2. The ends lost 3 bases at V and 12 bases at J; junction bases unmatched: 9. The CDR3 has 15 residues. Per the germline V gene, CDR1 is SNHLY and CDR2 is FYNNEI. DNA for the CDR3: TGTGCCAGCAGTGATGGACTCGGACTAGCGGGATGGCAGTTCTTC. Protein: CASSDGLGLAGWQFF.

A note on this clonotype: A much larger clone lies one base from this, so it may be a read error. The rearrangement joins TRBV27 to TRBJ2-6, with TRBD2 matching 10 bases. Germline assignment: CDR1 MNHEY and CDR2 SMNVEV (reference sequence). The CDR3 contains 16 residues. V shed 5 bases and J 5 bases; nucleotides not matched to a gene: 6. In DNA, the CDR3 is TGTGCCAGCAGTGGACTAGCGGCGGGAAGGGCCAACGTCCTGACTTTC. Translation gives CASSGLAAGRANVLTF.

The chain uses TRBV20-1 and TRBJ2-7, with D maybe TRBD2 (6 bases). The CDR3 is 14 amino acids. V shed 1 base and J shed 3 bases, with 13 bases lying between them. Germline V gene sequence: CDR1 DFQATT, CDR2 SNEGSKA (reference sequence). The CDR3 reads CSARVGGRIYEQYF. As DNA, the CDR3 is TGCAGTGCTAGAGTCGGGGGTAGGATCTACGAGCAGTACTTC.

The chain combines TRBV9 with TRBJ2-5; 10 nucleotides match TRBD2. Germline-derived CDR1 and CDR2 are SGDLS and YYNGEE. CDR3 length equals 15 residues. After removal of 3 bases from V and 4 bases from J, the junction contained 6 bases not matched to a gene. The CDR3 is CASSANIAGGETQYF. The CDR3 nucleotides are TGTGCCAGCAGCGCGAACATAGCGGGAGGAGAGACCCAGTACTTC. The full variable domain, completed using reference TRBV9 and TRBJ2-5, is DSGVTQTPKHLITATGQRVTLRCSPRSGDLSVYWYQQSLDQGLQFLIQYYNGEERAKGNILERFSAQQFPDLHSELNLSSLELGDSALYFCASSANIAGGETQYFGPGTRLLVL.

The V gene is TRBV2, the J gene TRBJ1-2; D is unresolved. Per the germline V gene, CDR1 is SNHLY and CDR2 is FYNNEI. The CDR3 extends over 14 amino acids. Trimming left V 4 bases short and J 0 bases short, with 9 bases between. The CDR3: CASSVGGSNYGYTF. In DNA, the CDR3 is TGTGCCAGCAGTGTGGGCGGTTCTAACTATGGCTACACCTTC.

Here the CDR3 DNA reads TGTGCCAGCACCGCGGACCGACAGGGGGTAGGAGAGCAGTTCTTC. This sequence encodes CASTADRQGVGEQFF. This sequence joins TRBV12-3 or TRBV12-4 and TRBJ2-1; the match to TRBD1 covers 9 bases. The V gene end was trimmed by 7 bases and the J gene end by 10 bases; junction bases not matched to a gene: 14. The CDR3 runs to 15 residues.

The rearrangement links TRBV25-1 to TRBJ2-3, with D unclear. This CDR3 has 16 amino acids. Looked up from germline, CDR1 is MGHDK and CDR2 is SYGVNS. Deletions cut 1 base from V and 0 bases from J, with 11 bases between. The DNA of the CDR3 is TGTGCCAGCAGTGAATTGGGCATTTCTAGCACAGATACGCAGTATTTT. Its protein is CASSELGISSTDTQYF.

This chain joins TRBV7-2 and TRBJ2-2; D gene uncertain. This CDR3 comprises 15 residues. Germline lookup yields CDR1 SGHTA and CDR2 FQGNSA. The ends were cut back, 3 bases at V and 6 bases at J, with 14 bases in the middle. This CDR3 is CASSLGKVLAGELFF. CDR3 nucleotides: TGTGCCAGCAGCTTGGGGAAGGTTTTGGCCGGGGAGCTGTTTTTT.

This chain joins TRBV9 and TRBJ2-2; TRBD2 matches 7 bases. The CDR3 has 17 amino acids. Germline CDR1 is SGDLS and CDR2 is YYNGEE. Trimming cost V 7 bases and J 2 bases; bases outside gene matches: 14. The DNA of the CDR3 is TGTGCCAGCCAGAACCGCCGGGCGGGAGACAACACCGGGGAGCTGTTTTTT. Amino acid sequence: CASQNRRAGDNTGELFF.

The rearrangement links TRBV18 to TRBJ2-3, with D unresolved. Between the trimmed V and J ends, which lost 3 bases and 3 bases, there was a span of 7 bases. The CDR3 loop spans 13 amino acids. Germline assignment: CDR1 KGHSH and CDR2 LQKENI. The CDR3 spells CASSPRLTDTQYF. Written as DNA, the CDR3 is TGTGCCAGCTCACCCCGCCTTACAGATACGCAGTATTTT.

V and J are TRBV6-1 and TRBJ2-5; 9 bases match TRBD1. V trimming: 6 bases; J trimming: 5 bases; junction bases outside the gene matches: 7. Germline CDR1 reads MNHNS; CDR2 reads SASEGT. The length of the CDR3 is 14 residues. This CDR3 is CASRPTGGRETQYF. CDR3 DNA: TGTGCCAGCAGACCGACAGGGGGTCGGGAGACCCAGTACTTC.

The J gene is TRBJ1-2, the V gene TRBV2; D not resolved. The CDR3 has 11 residues. CDR1 is SNHLY, CDR2 FYNNEI, per germline. Trimming cost V 5 bases and J 3 bases, with 4 bases left between them. Here the CDR3 reads CASSMDYGYTF. The CDR3 nucleotides read TGTGCCAGCAGTATGGACTATGGCTACACCTTC.

This clonotype was seen only a few times. V gene TRBV28 combines with J gene TRBJ2-3; TRBD1 agrees at 10 bases. Losses at the gene ends were 6 bases for V and 3 bases for J; bases not matched to a gene: 6. Looked up from germline, CDR1 is MDHEN and CDR2 is SYDVKM. The CDR3 has 15 residues. The chain's CDR3 is CASRPTGGRTDTQYF. Written as DNA, the CDR3 is TGTGCCAGCAGGCCGACAGGGGGCAGAACAGATACGCAGTATTTT.

The chain carries TRBV10-3 and TRBJ2-3; 10 bases line up with TRBD1. The length of the CDR3 is 15 residues. Germline V gives CDR1 ENHRY, CDR2 SYGVKD. V was pared by 6 bases and J by 5 bases, with 8 bases of the junction left unmatched. The CDR3 nucleotides read TGTGCCATCAGCCGCGACAGGGGGCTGAAAGATACGCAGTATTTT. It specifies CAISRDRGLKDTQYF.